This T cell receptor beta chain stems from a study of blood T cell repertoires in COVID-19. Using immunoSEQ multiplex PCR, the repertoire was profiled, and TCRdb retains in-frame clones only, with some absent. Found here are fewer than 130,000 clones, approximately 90% of them singletons; the top ten hold roughly 32%. Trimming shortened V by 4 bases and J by 4 bases, and 18 bases separated the two germline ends. The CDR3 totals 15 residues. Germline V lookup: CDR1 SGHRS, CDR2 YFSETQ. This chain joins TRBV5-1 and TRBJ2-7; D is perhaps TRBD1 (9 bases). The sequenced material came from peripheral blood. The sequence came from a woman older than 75 with acute or convalescent COVID-19. CDR3 sequence (DNA): TGCGCCAGCAGCCCGGGGGGGACAGGGACTTACGAGCAGTACTTC. Translated, it gives CASSPGGTGTYEQYF.